This T cell receptor beta chain derives from a study of T cells in Graves' hyperthyroidism and ophthalmopathy. Using RNA transcripts as the source, TCR beta CDR3 regions were amplified. HTBI primers were employed in a first-round RT-PCR of the TCR CDR3. From the multiplex PCR reads, TCRdb called clonotypes with MiXCR, one entry per CDR3 protein. The table shows some 270,000 distinct CDR3 sequences, with approximately 23% occurring only once. V was clipped by 3 bases and J by 5 bases, with 13 bases between them. Germline values: CDR1 KGHSH, CDR2 LQKENI. The CDR3 runs 14 residues. This clonotype was picked up many times.

The chain links TRBV18 to TRBJ1-2, with D maybe TRBD1 (6 bases). Sequencing was performed on blood. This receptor was identified in a woman aged 40-49 years with Graves' ophthalmopathy. CDR3 in DNA: TGTGCCAGCTCACCCGACAGGACCCCGTATGGCTACACCTTC. This codes for CASSPDRTPYGYTF.